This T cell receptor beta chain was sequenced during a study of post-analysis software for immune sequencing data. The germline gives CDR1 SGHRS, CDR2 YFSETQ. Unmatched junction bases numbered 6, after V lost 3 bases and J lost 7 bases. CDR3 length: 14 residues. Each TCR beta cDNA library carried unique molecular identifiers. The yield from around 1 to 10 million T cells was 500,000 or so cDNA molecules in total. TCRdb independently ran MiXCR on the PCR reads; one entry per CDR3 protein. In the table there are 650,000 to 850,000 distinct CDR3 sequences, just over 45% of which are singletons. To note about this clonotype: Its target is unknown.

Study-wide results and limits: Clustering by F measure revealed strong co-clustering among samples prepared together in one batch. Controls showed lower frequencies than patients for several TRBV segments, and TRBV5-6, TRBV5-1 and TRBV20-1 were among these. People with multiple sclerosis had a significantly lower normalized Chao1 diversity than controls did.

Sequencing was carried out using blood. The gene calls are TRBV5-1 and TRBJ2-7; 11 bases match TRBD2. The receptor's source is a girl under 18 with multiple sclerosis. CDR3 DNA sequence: TGCGCCAGCAGCTCGGGACTAGCGGTACGAGAGCAGTACTTC. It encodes CASSSGLAVREQYF.